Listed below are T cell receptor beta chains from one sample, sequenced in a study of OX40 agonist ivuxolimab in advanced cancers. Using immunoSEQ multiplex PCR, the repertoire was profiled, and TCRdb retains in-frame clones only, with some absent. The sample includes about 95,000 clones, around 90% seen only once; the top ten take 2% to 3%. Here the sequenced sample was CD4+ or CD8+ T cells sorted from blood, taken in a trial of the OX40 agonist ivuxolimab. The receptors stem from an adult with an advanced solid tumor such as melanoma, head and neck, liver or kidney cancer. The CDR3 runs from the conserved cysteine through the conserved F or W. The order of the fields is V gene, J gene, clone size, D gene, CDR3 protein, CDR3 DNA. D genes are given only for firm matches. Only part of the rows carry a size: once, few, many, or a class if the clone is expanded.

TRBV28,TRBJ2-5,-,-,CASSSQGTQYF,TGTGCCAGCAGTTCCCAAGGGACCCAGTACTTC
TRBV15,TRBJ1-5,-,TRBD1,CATSRAGGPGNQPQHF,TGTGCCACCAGCAGAGCAGGGGGGCCGGGCAATCAGCCCCAGCATTTT
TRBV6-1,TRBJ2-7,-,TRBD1,CASSEKDRAVYEQYF,TGTGCCAGCAGTGAAAAGGACAGGGCCGTCTACGAGCAGTACTTC
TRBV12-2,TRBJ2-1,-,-,CASRHNSERYNEQFF,TGTGCAAGTCGGCACAACTCAGAGCGGTACAATGAGCAGTTCTTC
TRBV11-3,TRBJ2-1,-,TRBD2,CASSSAGTMGYNEQFF,TGTGCCAGCAGCTCCGCCGGGACTATGGGTTACAATGAGCAGTTCTTC
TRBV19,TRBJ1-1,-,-,CASSMSGVGTEAFF,TGTGCCAGTAGTATGTCGGGTGTGGGCACTGAAGCTTTCTTT
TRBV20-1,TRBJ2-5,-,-,CSARQQETQYF,TGCAGTGCTAGACAGCAAGAGACCCAGTACTTC
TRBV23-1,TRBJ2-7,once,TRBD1,CASSQSIGQVLAYEQYF,TGCGCCAGCAGTCAATCCATAGGACAGGTCTTAGCCTACGAGCAGTACTTC
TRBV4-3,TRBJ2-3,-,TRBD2,CASSQDRLAGNTQYF,TGCGCCAGCAGCCAAGATCGTCTAGCGGGGAATACGCAGTATTTT
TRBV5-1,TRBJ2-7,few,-,CASSLVRLGTLTYEQYF,TGCGCCAGCAGCTTGGTGCGTCTGGGGACACTAACCTACGAGCAGTACTTC
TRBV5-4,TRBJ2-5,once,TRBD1,CASRSGTGSTETQYF,TGTGCCAGCAGGTCCGGGACAGGGTCGACAGAGACCCAGTACTTC
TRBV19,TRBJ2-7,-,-,CASKTRTGSYEQYF,TGTGCCAGCAAGACCCGGACGGGATCCTACGAGCAGTACTTC
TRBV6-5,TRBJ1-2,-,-,CASSTGTGYTF,TGTGCCAGCAGTACCGGGACAGGCTACACCTTC
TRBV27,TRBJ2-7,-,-,CASSLRGTGNEQYF,TGTGCCAGCAGTTTACGAGGGACGGGCAACGAGCAGTACTTC
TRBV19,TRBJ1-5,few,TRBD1,CASSMGTGGVQPQHF,TGTGCCAGTAGTATGGGGACAGGGGGTGTCCAGCCCCAGCATTTT
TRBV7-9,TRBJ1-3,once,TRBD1,CATDRGRSGNTIYF,TGTGCCACAGACAGGGGTCGATCTGGAAACACCATATATTTT
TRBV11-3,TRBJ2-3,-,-,CASSRSGPGSDTQYF,TGTGCCAGCAGCCGCTCCGGGCCTGGTTCGGATACGCAGTATTTT
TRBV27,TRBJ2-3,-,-,CASSPDRRADTQYF,TGTGCCAGCAGTCCCGACAGGAGGGCAGATACGCAGTATTTT
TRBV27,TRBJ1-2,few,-,CASSPTLTRGYTF,TGTGCCAGCAGCCCGACACTCACGAGGGGCTACACCTTC
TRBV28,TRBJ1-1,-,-,CASSGQVNTEAFF,TGTGCCAGCAGTGGGCAGGTGAACACTGAAGCTTTCTTT
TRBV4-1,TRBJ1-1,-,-,CASSRGPRGSTEAFF,TGCGCCAGCAGCCGAGGACCGCGGGGGAGCACTGAAGCTTTCTTT
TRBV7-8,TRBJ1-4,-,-,CASSREGQYGEKLFF,TGTGCCAGCAGTCGGGAGGGGCAATATGGAGAAAAACTGTTTTTT
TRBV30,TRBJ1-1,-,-,CAWSETVMNTEAFF,TGTGCCTGGAGTGAGACAGTTATGAACACTGAAGCTTTCTTT
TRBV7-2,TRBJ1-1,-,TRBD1,CAWGAGGNTEAFF,TGTGCCTGGGGGGCAGGGGGGAACACTGAAGCTTTCTTT
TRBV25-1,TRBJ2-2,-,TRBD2,CASSAASGGVGTGELFF,TGTGCCAGCAGTGCCGCTAGCGGGGGAGTGGGGACCGGGGAGCTGTTTTTT
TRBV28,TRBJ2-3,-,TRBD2,CASHPAGSTDTQYF,TGTGCCAGCCATCCAGCGGGATCCACAGATACGCAGTATTTT
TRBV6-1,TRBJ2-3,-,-,CATNIGHSTDTQYF,TGTGCCACCAACATTGGGCACAGCACAGATACGCAGTATTTT
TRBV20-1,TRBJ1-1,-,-,CSARFGTEAFF,TGCAGTGCTAGGTTTGGCACTGAAGCTTTCTTT
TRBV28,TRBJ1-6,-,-,CASMGQGGTSPLHF,TGTGCCAGCATGGGGCAGGGCGGAACTTCACCCCTCCACTTT
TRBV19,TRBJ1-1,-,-,CASSLPGLGTEAFF,TGTGCCAGTAGTTTGCCGGGACTAGGCACTGAAGCTTTCTTT
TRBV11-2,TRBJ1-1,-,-,CASSLVPGGTEAFF,TGTGCCAGCAGCTTAGTGCCTGGGGGCACTGAAGCTTTCTTT
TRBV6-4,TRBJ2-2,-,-,CASSDEEAGELFF,TGTGCCAGCAGTGACGAGGAGGCCGGGGAGCTGTTTTTT
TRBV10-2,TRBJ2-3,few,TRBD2,CATRRSGSGSTDTQYF,TGCGCCACCAGAAGGAGCGGGAGTGGGAGCACAGATACGCAGTATTTT
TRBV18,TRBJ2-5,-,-,CASSPGYQETQYF,TGTGCCAGCTCACCAGGGTACCAAGAGACCCAGTACTTC
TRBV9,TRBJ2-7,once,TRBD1,CASSEGTGSYEQYF,TGTGCCAGCAGCGAGGGGACAGGGTCCTACGAGCAGTACTTC
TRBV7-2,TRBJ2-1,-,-,CASSQSGNEQFF,TGTGCCAGCAGCCAAAGTGGGAATGAGCAGTTCTTC
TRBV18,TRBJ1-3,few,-,CASSPPGQLSGNTIYF,TGTGCCAGCTCACCACCGGGGCAGCTCTCTGGAAACACCATATATTTT
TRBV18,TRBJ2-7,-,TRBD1,CASSPGTGVAYEQYF,TGTGCCAGCTCACCCGGGACAGGGGTCGCCTACGAGCAGTACTTC
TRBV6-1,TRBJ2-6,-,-,CASSERPGANVLTF,TGTGCCAGCAGTGAAAGGCCTGGGGCCAACGTCCTGACTTTC
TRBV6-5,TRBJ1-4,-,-,CASSYGSTNEKLFF,TGTGCCAGCAGTTACGGGAGTACTAATGAAAAACTGTTTTTT
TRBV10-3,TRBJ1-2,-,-,CAISEDTKANYGYTF,TGTGCCATCAGTGAGGACACAAAAGCTAACTATGGCTACACCTTC
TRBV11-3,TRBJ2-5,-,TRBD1,CASSVSGTEEETQYF,TGTGCCAGCAGCGTCTCCGGGACAGAAGAAGAGACCCAGTACTTC
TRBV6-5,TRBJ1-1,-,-,CASSRILRVSAEAFF,TGTGCCAGCAGTAGGATCCTTCGGGTATCGGCTGAAGCTTTCTTT
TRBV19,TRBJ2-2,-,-,CASSLGQTTNTGELFF,TGTGCCAGTAGTTTAGGACAGACAACCAACACCGGGGAGCTGTTTTTT
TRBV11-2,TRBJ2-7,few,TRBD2,CASRNIAGTGHYEQYF,TGTGCCAGCAGAAACATAGCGGGAACGGGCCACTACGAGCAGTACTTC
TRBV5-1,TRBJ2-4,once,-,CASSLENIQYF,TGCGCCAGCAGCTTGGAAAACATTCAGTACTTC
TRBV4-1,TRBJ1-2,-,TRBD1,CASSQVWQGAHGYTF,TGCGCCAGCAGCCAAGTTTGGCAGGGGGCTCATGGCTACACCTTC
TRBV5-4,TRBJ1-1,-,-,CASRVGGGNTEAFF,TGTGCCAGCAGGGTAGGAGGCGGGAACACTGAAGCTTTCTTT
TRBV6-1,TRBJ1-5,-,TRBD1,CASSGSDRGQPQHF,TGTGCCAGCAGTGGATCGGACAGGGGTCAGCCCCAGCATTTT
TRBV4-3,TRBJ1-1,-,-,CASSRSRGVGNTEAFF,TGCGCCAGCAGCCGCAGCAGGGGTGTTGGGAACACTGAAGCTTTCTTT
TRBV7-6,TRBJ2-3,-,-,CASSLVGLGLLTSTDTQYF,TGTGCCAGCAGCTTAGTTGGGCTCGGACTGCTTACTAGCACAGATACGCAGTATTTT
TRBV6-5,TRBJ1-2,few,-,CASSYLGAPYGYTF,TGTGCCAGCAGTTATCTCGGGGCGCCCTATGGCTACACCTTC